This T cell receptor (beta chain) emerged from a study of cytomegalovirus exposure and HLA in healthy donors. Study-level information: Among roughly 180 million T cells, an earlier analysis found approximately 110 million unique TCR beta sequences.

The PCR used 60 Vbeta and 13 Jbeta primers. Produced via immunoSEQ multiplex PCR; TCRdb's table is partial and in-frame only. Of over 90,000 clones listed, approximately 72% are singletons. V was cut by 6 bases and J by 7 bases, with 18 bases left in between. The CDR3 loop spans 15 amino acids. In germline, CDR1 is LNHDA, CDR2 SQIVND (reference sequence). Concerning this clone: Antigen specificity is unknown.

Notes on the study in general: The Asian-associated ancestry cluster reportedly had fewer N-insertions than the approximately 610-donor mean in a later analysis.

The V and J genes are TRBV19 and TRBJ1-4; no clear D gene. The TCR was taken from a woman between 50 and 59 years old in good health and CMV-seronegative. Sequencing used PBMCs. The CDR3 spells CASRTQLGGGEKLFF. CDR3 coding DNA: TGTGCCAGTAGGACACAGCTCGGAGGCGGTGAAAAACTGTTTTTT. Filled out from reference TRBV19 and TRBJ1-4, the complete variable domain reads DGGITQSPKYLFRKEGQNVTLSCEQNLNHDAMYWYRQDPGQGLRLIYYSQIVNDFQKGDIAEGYSVSREKKESFPLTVTSAQKNPTAFYLCASRTQLGGGEKLFFGSGTQLSVL.